A single sample is the source of the 18 T cell receptor beta chains below, sequenced in a study of beta chain features in type 1 diabetes. Reverse transcription of all isolated RNA meant that expressed TCRB transcripts were sequenced. Sequencing used immunoSEQ multiplex PCR; TCRdb keeps in-frame clones, though not all of them. The sample records roughly 250,000 clones, 9.6% being singletons. The sample was naive CD4+ T cells from blood. The receptors shown here come from a woman younger than 30 in good health.

The J gene is TRBJ1-3, the V gene TRBV30, with D hard to call. In germline, CDR1 is GTSNPN, CDR2 SVGIG (reference sequence). The CDR3 is 14 amino acids. Trimming removed 0 bases at V and 2 bases at J, with 8 bases between. The CDR3 DNA reads as TGTGCCTGGAGTGTCGGAGGGCCTGGAAACACCATATATTTT. Residues: CAWSVGGPGNTIYF. The full variable domain, rest sourced from reference TRBV30 and TRBJ1-3, is SQTIHQWPATLVQPVGSPLSLECTVEGTSNPNLYWYRQAAGRGLQLLFYSVGIGQISSEVPQNLSASRPQDRQFILSSKKLLLSDSGFYLCAWSVGGPGNTIYFGEGSWLTVV.

The J gene is TRBJ2-1, the V gene TRBV5-5; a weak D match, TRBD2 (7 bases). V lost 3 bases and J lost 5, with 12 bases in between. Per germline, CDR1 SGHKS and CDR2 YYEKEE (reference sequence). This CDR3 is built from 14 residues. CDR3 nucleotides: TGTGCCAGCAGCTCCGCGGGGGCAGACAATGAGCAGTTCTTC. Translating it yields CASSSAGADNEQFF.

Only a few counts were recorded for this clone. This rearrangement joins TRBV30 to TRBJ1-3; D might be TRBD1 (6 bases). The CDR3 loop spans 17 amino acids. Per the germline V gene, CDR1 is GTSNPN and CDR2 is SVGIG (reference sequence). Trimming cost V 0 bases and J 0 bases, with 15 bases left between them. For the CDR3, the DNA is TGTGCCTGGAGTGTACTTCAGGGGTCCGTCTCTGGAAACACCATATATTTT. This encodes CAWSVLQGSVSGNTIYF.

This clone was observed a handful of times. The chain couples TRBV30 to TRBJ2-7; 9 nucleotides match TRBD1. With V trimmed by 8 bases and J by 3 bases, 14 bases remained unmatched. The CDR3 totals 15 residues. Germline V gene lookup returns CDR1 GTSNPN and CDR2 SVGIG (reference sequence). CDR3 sequence reads: CARSGGDRGFYEQYF. The CDR3, as DNA: TGTGCCAGATCGGGCGGAGACAGGGGGTTCTACGAGCAGTACTTC.

This clone was seen more than once but under ten times. This rearrangement joins TRBV29-1 to TRBJ2-7, with TRBD2 matching over 8 bases. The CDR3 spans 12 residues. Trimming cost V 3 bases and J 7 bases; bases outside gene matches: 5. Per germline, CDR1 SQVTM and CDR2 ANQGSEA. The CDR3 DNA is TGCAGCGTTGAGCGGGGGGCGGGAGAGCAGTACTTC. This encodes CSVERGAGEQYF.

This clone was seen only a few times. This chain links TRBV7-8 with TRBJ1-2, with D hard to call. Deletions cut 4 bases from V and 6 bases from J, with 18 bases between. The CDR3 has 15 residues. The germline gives CDR1 SGHVS, CDR2 FQNEAQ. The CDR3 sequence is CASSSPEHRIDGYTF. For the CDR3, the DNA is TGTGCCAGCAGCTCCCCGGAGCATAGGATCGATGGCTACACCTTC. The whole variable domain, filled in from reference TRBV7-8 and TRBJ1-2, reads GAGVSQSPRYKVAKRGQDVALRCDPISGHVSLFWYQQALGQGPEFLTYFQNEAQLDKSGLPSDRFFAERPEGSVSTLKIQRTQQEDSAVYLCASSSPEHRIDGYTFGSGTRLTVV.

The chain carries TRBV5-1 and TRBJ2-7; no firm D call. Germline loops: CDR1 SGHRS, CDR2 YFSETQ. V was pared by 0 bases and J by 0 bases, with 13 bases between. CDR3 length: 16 amino acids. The CDR3 reads CASSLEALGSSYEQYF. CDR3 nucleotide sequence: TGCGCCAGCAGCTTGGAAGCGTTGGGTAGCTCCTACGAGCAGTACTTC.

The sample holds a few counts of this clone. This sequence joins TRBV5-4 and TRBJ2-3; D gene ambiguous. Deletions cut 3 bases from V and 4 bases from J, with 6 bases between. The V gene's germline CDR1 is SGHNT and CDR2 YYREEE (reference sequence). The length of the CDR3 is 12 residues. The CDR3 spells CASSSFSDTQYF. CDR3 DNA: TGTGCCAGCAGCTCCTTTTCAGATACGCAGTATTTT. Full variable domain (remainder filled in from reference TRBV5-4 and TRBJ2-3): ETGVTQSPTHLIKTRGQQVTLRCSSQSGHNTVSWYQQALGQGPQFIFQYYREEENGRGNFPPRFSGLQFPNYSSELNVNALELDDSALYLCASSSFSDTQYFGPGTRLTVL.

The chain recombines TRBV12-5 with TRBJ2-5; 7 bases match TRBD1. Germline CDR1 and CDR2: LGHNT and FRNRAP. The CDR3 has 14 amino acids. V lost 1 base to trimming and J lost 2 bases; unmatched junction nucleotides: 1. The CDR3 region has the DNA TGTGCTAGTGGTTTGGGACAGGGACAAGAGACCCAGTACTTC. Amino acid sequence: CASGLGQGQETQYF.

This clone was found a few times. The rearrangement links TRBV19 to TRBJ2-2; a weak D match, TRBD2 (6 bases). Trimming pared 8 bases from V and 6 bases from J, leaving 19 bases between. CDR3 length: 15 amino acids. The germline V gene has CDR1 LNHDA and CDR2 SQIVND (reference sequence). The CDR3 spells CASGLPGVLSGELFF. CDR3 coding DNA: TGTGCCAGTGGGCTCCCGGGAGTGCTCTCCGGGGAGCTGTTTTTT. Together with reference TRBV19 and TRBJ2-2, the CDR3 gives the full variable domain: DGGITQSPKYLFRKEGQNVTLSCEQNLNHDAMYWYRQDPGQGLRLIYYSQIVNDFQKGDIAEGYSVSREKKESFPLTVTSAQKNPTAFYLCASGLPGVLSGELFFGEGSRLTVL.

This clone was counted a few times. The gene calls are TRBV19 and TRBJ2-2, with 8 bases identical to TRBD2. V was pared by 1 base and J by 7 bases, with 5 bases of the junction left unmatched. Germline lookup yields CDR1 LNHDA and CDR2 SQIVND (reference sequence). The CDR3 sequence is 15 residues long. CDR3 protein: CASSIGVGRGGELFF. For the CDR3, the DNA is TGTGCCAGTAGTATAGGAGTCGGGAGGGGCGGGGAGCTGTTTTTT.

This chain joins TRBV27 and TRBJ1-3; TRBD1 matches at 7 bases. Germline trimming cut 5 bases from V and 4 bases from J; bases unmatched to any gene: 5. Germline CDR1 reads MNHEY; CDR2 reads SMNVEV (reference sequence). The CDR3 contains 14 residues. Here the CDR3 DNA reads TGTGCCAGCAGTCGAGGGGGCGTCGGAAACACCATATATTTT. It encodes CASSRGGVGNTIYF.

A few counts support this clone. V is TRBV6-6 and J is TRBJ2-7; D may be TRBD1 (6 bases). V was clipped by 6 bases and J by 7 bases, with 13 bases between them. Germline V CDR1 and CDR2: MNHNY, SVGAGI (reference sequence). The CDR3 runs 12 residues. This CDR3 reads CASSRTVSEQYF. The DNA of the CDR3 is TGTGCCAGCAGCAGGACAGTTTCAGAGCAGTACTTC.

The DNA of the CDR3 is TGTGCCAGCAGAGAGGGACTAGCTGCCTACGAGCAGTACTTC. Translation: CASREGLAAYEQYF. The V gene is TRBV2, the J gene TRBJ2-7, with TRBD2 matching 9 bases. The CDR3 is made up of 14 amino acids. V lost 6 bases, J lost 2 bases, and 5 bases stayed unmatched. Per the germline V gene, CDR1 is SNHLY and CDR2 is FYNNEI.

V usage is TRBV15 and J usage is TRBJ2-7; 10 positions agree with TRBD2. V was clipped by 0 bases and J by 4 bases; unmatched bases: 9. Germline CDR1 LNHNV, CDR2 YYDKDF (reference sequence). This CDR3 region has 17 residues. The CDR3 coding sequence is TGTGCCACCAGCAGAGATCGACGGCTAGCGGGAGATTACGAGCAGTACTTC. Translating gives CATSRDRRLAGDYEQYF.

The CDR3 region is CASSGRGYNQPQHF. CDR3 sequence (DNA): TGTGCCAGCAGTGGTAGGGGGTACAATCAGCCCCAGCATTTT. This chain joins TRBV2 and TRBJ1-5, with D possibly TRBD1 on 6 matching bases. The ends were cut back, 4 bases at V and 3 bases at J, with 10 bases in the middle. Germline V gene sequence: CDR1 SNHLY, CDR2 FYNNEI. This CDR3 comprises 14 residues.

The chain carries TRBV30 and TRBJ2-7; TRBD2 aligns across 8 bases. CDR3 length: 14 amino acids. With V trimmed by 8 bases and J by 10 bases, 19 bases remained unmatched. In germline, CDR1 is GTSNPN, CDR2 SVGIG (reference sequence). CDR3 sequence (DNA): TGTGCCGGCTCCTTAACCCACGGCGGGAGGTTACAGTACTTC. It encodes CAGSLTHGGRLQYF.

This clone occurred a few times. The J gene is TRBJ2-3, the V gene TRBV5-1; the match to TRBD2 covers 11 bases. The CDR3 loop spans 15 amino acids. V gave up 1 base and J gave up 4 bases; unmatched junction bases: 2. The germline V gene encodes CDR1 SGHRS and CDR2 YFSETQ. CDR3 sequence: CASSLTSGSSDTQYF. The CDR3 coding sequence is TGCGCCAGCAGCTTGACTAGCGGGAGCTCAGATACGCAGTATTTT. The full variable domain, completed using reference TRBV5-1 and TRBJ2-3, is KAGVTQTPRYLIKTRGQQVTLSCSPISGHRSVSWYQQTPGQGLQFLFEYFSETQRNKGNFPGRFSGRQFSNSRSEMNVSTLELGDSALYLCASSLTSGSSDTQYFGPGTRLTVL.